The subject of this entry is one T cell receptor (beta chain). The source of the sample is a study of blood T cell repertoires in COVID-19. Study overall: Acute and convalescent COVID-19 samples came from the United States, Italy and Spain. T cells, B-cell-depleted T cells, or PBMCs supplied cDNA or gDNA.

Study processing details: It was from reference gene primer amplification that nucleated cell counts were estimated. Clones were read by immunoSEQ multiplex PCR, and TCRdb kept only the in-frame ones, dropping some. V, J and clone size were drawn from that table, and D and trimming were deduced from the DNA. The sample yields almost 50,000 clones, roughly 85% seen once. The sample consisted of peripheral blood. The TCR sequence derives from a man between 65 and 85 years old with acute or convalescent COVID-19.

DNA for the CDR3: TGTGCCAGTAGTGTACAGGTCTCGGGCGGCTACACCTTC. This gives the protein CASSVQVSGGYTF. V usage is TRBV19 and J usage is TRBJ1-2; weak D call: TRBD1 (5 bases). Germline loops: CDR1 LNHDA, CDR2 SQIVND (reference sequence). This CDR3 region has 13 residues. With 5 bases removed from V and 8 bases from J, the gap between germline ends came to 15 bases. Combining the CDR3 with reference TRBV19 and TRBJ1-2 gives the whole variable domain DGGITQSPKYLFRKEGQNVTLSCEQNLNHDAMYWYRQDPGQGLRLIYYSQIVNDFQKGDIAEGYSVSREKKESFPLTVTSAQKNPTAFYLCASSVQVSGGYTFGSGTRLTVV.